This T cell receptor beta chain comes out of a study of blood T cell repertoires in COVID-19. Study-level information: In each case, the material was cDNA or gDNA derived from T cells, B-cell-depleted T cells, or PBMCs.

Here immunoSEQ multiplex PCR was the method, and the copy in TCRdb shows in-frame clones only, minus some. The sample carries roughly 230,000 clones, roughly 89% recorded once. The CDR3 sequence is 14 residues long. With V trimmed by 7 bases and J by 4 bases, 7 bases remained unmatched. Sequenced material: peripheral blood. The genes are TRBV6-7 and TRBJ2-5; 9 bases align to TRBD2. TRBV6-7 counts as an open reading frame of uncertain function. The source is a woman in her thirties or forties who had recovered from COVID-19. The CDR3 region has the DNA TGTGCCAGCAAAATAGCGGGAGCGAGAGAGACCCAGTACTTC. This codes for CASKIAGARETQYF.